What follows are 28 T cell receptor beta chains derived from one specimen sequenced in a study of beta chain features in type 1 diabetes. For these receptors, no antigen is known. Of the isolated RNA, all was reverse transcribed, and so the sequenced material was expressed TCRB transcripts. Produced via immunoSEQ multiplex PCR; TCRdb's table is partial and in-frame only. Of 100,000 to 150,000 clones listed, around 16% are singletons. General study findings and limits: Moderate yet significant TCRB CDR3 shortening was seen in Type 1 diabetes patients in all four CD4+ subsets.

Sequenced material: central memory CD4+ T cells from blood. Receptors were obtained from a man younger than 35 with type 1 diabetes.

This clone was seen a few times. The J gene is TRBJ2-3, the V gene TRBV20-1, with D unclear. V gave up 6 bases and J gave up 2 bases, with 6 bases separating them. This CDR3 has 11 amino acids. The germline gives CDR1 DFQATT, CDR2 SNEGSKA (reference sequence). CDR3 coding DNA: TGCAGTGCCGAAATCACAGATACGCAGTATTTT. Its translation: CSAEITDTQYF.

This clone was detected a few times. The chain has TRBV5-6 and TRBJ2-7; either TRBD1 or TRBD2 may supply D (5 bases each). This CDR3 comprises 15 residues. V lost 5 bases, J lost 6 bases, and 21 bases lay in between. CDR1 and CDR2 from the germline V gene are SGHDT and YYEEEE. The CDR3 reads CASRRDPQGPSEQYF. The DNA for the CDR3 is TGTGCCAGCAGAAGGGACCCCCAGGGCCCATCCGAGCAGTACTTC. The full variable domain, in which reference TRBV5-6 and TRBJ2-7 provide the parts outside the CDR3, is DAGVTQSPTHLIKTRGQQVTLRCSPKSGHDTVSWYQQALGQGPQFIFQYYEEEERQRGNFPDRFSGHQFPNYSSELNVNALLLGDSALYLCASRRDPQGPSEQYFGPGTRLTVT.

The rearrangement uses TRBV18 and TRBJ2-3, with a possible D match to TRBD1 (5 bases). Trimming took off 5 bases at V and 3 bases at J, with 9 bases between the two ends. The CDR3 is 13 residues long. CDR1 and CDR2 (germline): KGHSH, LQKENI. This chain's CDR3 is CASSATETDTQYF. The CDR3 DNA follows: TGTGCCAGCTCAGCGACAGAAACAGATACGCAGTATTTT.

Turning to this clone: This CDR3 is also generated by other DNA sequences in the sample. In DNA, the CDR3 is TGCGCCAGCAGCTTGGGATCCCAAGAGACCCAGTACTTC. As protein: CASSLGSQETQYF. The chain combines TRBV5-1 with TRBJ2-5; D gene ambiguous. The CDR3 loop spans 13 amino acids. The germline V gene has CDR1 SGHRS and CDR2 YFSETQ. Between the trimmed V and J ends, which lost 0 bases and 1 base, there was a span of 4 bases.

The chain joins TRBV7-2 to TRBJ2-2; 7 nucleotides line up with TRBD1. The CDR3 loop spans 16 amino acids. From germline, CDR1 is SGHTA and CDR2 FQGNSA. Unmatched junction bases numbered 14, after V lost 11 bases and J lost 2 bases. Here the CDR3 reads CAQTPPGTVNTGELFF. CDR3 in DNA: TGTGCCCAAACTCCTCCCGGGACAGTCAACACCGGGGAGCTGTTTTTT.

The chain has TRBV29-1 and TRBJ2-1, with 11 bases identical to TRBD2. Unmatched junction bases numbered 5, after V lost 2 bases and J lost 5 bases. Germline loops: CDR1 SQVTM, CDR2 ANQGSEA. CDR3 length: 15 amino acids. CDR3 in amino acids: CSVEPRLAGNNEQFF. The CDR3 coding sequence is TGCAGCGTTGAACCTAGACTAGCGGGGAACAATGAGCAGTTCTTC.

The sample holds a few counts of this clone. The V and J genes are TRBV19 and TRBJ2-2; 7 positions agree with TRBD2. The CDR3 covers 14 residues. In germline, CDR1 is LNHDA, CDR2 SQIVND (reference sequence). J lost 2 bases, V lost 6 bases, and 3 bases had no gene match. DNA for the CDR3: TGTGCCAGTAGCGGGACTACTAACACCGGGGAGCTGTTTTTT. Its protein product is CASSGTTNTGELFF.

This clone appeared a few times. The gene calls are TRBV29-1 and TRBJ1-4; D is unclear. This CDR3 contains 14 residues. Trimming took 2 bases from V and 0 from J, leaving 7 bases between them. From germline, CDR1 is SQVTM and CDR2 ANQGSEA. The CDR3 loop is CSVETAATNEKLFF. The DNA of the CDR3 is TGCAGCGTTGAAACGGCGGCAACTAATGAAAAACTGTTTTTT.

This clone was observed a handful of times. V and J are TRBV6-1 and TRBJ2-2; D perhaps matches TRBD2 (5 bases). The CDR3 is made up of 15 amino acids. The ends were cut back, 6 bases at V and 6 bases at J, with 17 bases in the middle. The germline V gene encodes CDR1 MNHNS and CDR2 SASEGT. The CDR3 spells CASRQSPGSSGELFF. The CDR3, as DNA: TGTGCCAGCAGGCAGAGCCCGGGGAGCTCCGGGGAGCTGTTTTTT.

This clone was observed a handful of times. This chain joins TRBV29-1 and TRBJ1-5, with a tentative D call TRBD1 (6 bases). CDR3 size: 13 residues. Germline-derived CDR1 and CDR2 are SQVTM and ANQGSEA. V was clipped by 4 bases and J by 7 bases, with 14 bases between them. This CDR3 reads CSVGGDTEQPQHF. CDR3 bases: TGCAGCGTTGGTGGGGACACCGAACAGCCCCAGCATTTT.

The chain is built from TRBV27 and TRBJ2-5, with TRBD1 identical over 7 bases. V was clipped by 6 bases and J by 3 bases; unmatched bases: 7. Germline V gives CDR1 MNHEY, CDR2 SMNVEV (reference sequence). This CDR3 has 14 residues. CDR3 protein: CASRRFGTEETQYF. Written as DNA, the CDR3 is TGTGCCAGCAGGCGTTTTGGGACAGAAGAGACCCAGTACTTC.

This clone has a handful of counts. J is TRBJ1-1 and V is TRBV27, with D maybe TRBD1 (6 bases). V was cut by 5 bases and J by 0 bases, with 16 bases left in between. Germline CDR1 is MNHEY and CDR2 is SMNVEV (reference sequence). CDR3 length equals 16 residues. The CDR3 sequence is CASSLMRGTLNTEAFF. CDR3 nucleotide sequence: TGTGCCAGCAGTCTCATGCGTGGGACATTGAACACTGAAGCTTTCTTT.

The chain has TRBV13 and TRBJ2-1; D gene unclear. V was shortened by 1 base and J by 7 bases, with 14 bases between the two germline ends. The CDR3 is made up of 15 amino acids. CDR1 and CDR2 (germline): PRHDT, FYEKMQ (reference sequence). CDR3 sequence: CASSLEALQENEQFF. CDR3 coding DNA: TGTGCCAGCAGCTTAGAGGCACTCCAAGAAAATGAGCAGTTCTTC.

In this sample, this clone turned up a few times. The rearrangement links TRBV2 to TRBJ2-4; 11 positions match TRBD1. The germline V gene has CDR1 SNHLY and CDR2 FYNNEI. The CDR3 covers 19 residues. With V trimmed by 0 bases and J by 3 bases, 10 bases remained unmatched. DNA for the CDR3: TGTGCCAGCAGTGAAGCGTCGGGACAGGGGGAGGGCGGCAAAAACATTCAGTACTTC. Protein sequence: CASSEASGQGEGGKNIQYF.

The V gene is TRBV18, the J gene TRBJ2-7; the D call may be TRBD1 or TRBD2 (7 bases each). In germline, CDR1 is KGHSH, CDR2 LQKENI. This CDR3 comprises 14 residues. Trimming took 5 bases from V and 5 from J, leaving 16 bases between them. The CDR3 DNA reads as TGTGCCAGCTCAGCCCCAGGGGGGGTCGACGAGCAGTACTTC. Amino acid sequence: CASSAPGGVDEQYF. The whole variable domain, filled in from reference TRBV18 and TRBJ2-7, reads NAGVMQNPRHLVRRRGQEARLRCSPMKGHSHVYWYRQLPEEGLKFMVYLQKENIIDESGMPKERFSAEFPKEGPSILRIQQVVRGDSAAYFCASSAPGGVDEQYFGPGTRLTVT.

V gene TRBV7-9 combines with J gene TRBJ2-3, with 10 bases fitting TRBD1. CDR3 size: 16 residues. Germline lookup yields CDR1 SEHNR and CDR2 FQNEAQ (reference sequence). Trimming at V came to 2 bases and at J to 8 bases, leaving 10 bases not matched to a gene. The CDR3 spells CASSLPGTGATGTQYF. CDR3 nucleotides: TGTGCCAGCAGCTTACCCGGGACAGGGGCTACGGGTACGCAGTATTTT.

This clone was counted a few times. Here the CDR3 reads CASISPGRADTQYF. The CDR3 region has the DNA TGTGCCAGCATTTCCCCGGGGAGGGCAGATACGCAGTATTTT. The V and J genes are TRBV28 and TRBJ2-3, with 7 bases matching TRBD2. Germline V gives CDR1 MDHEN, CDR2 SYDVKM. The junction had 8 bases not matched to a gene; V was cut back by 7 bases and J by 4 bases. This CDR3 is built from 14 residues.

This clone appeared a few times. This chain uses TRBV7-6 with TRBJ2-5, with D unresolved. The CDR3 is 13 amino acids. Germline V gives CDR1 SGHVS, CDR2 FNYEAQ. V was clipped by 2 bases and J by 3 bases, with 7 bases between them. The CDR3 coding sequence is TGTGCCAGCAGCTTAACGCCGAAAGAGACCCAGTACTTC. Amino acid sequence: CASSLTPKETQYF. Using reference TRBV7-6 and TRBJ2-5 for the parts outside the CDR3, the full variable domain is GAGVSQSPRYKVTKRGQDVALRCDPISGHVSLYWYRQALGQGPEFLTYFNYEAQQDKSGLPNDRFSAERPEGSISTLTIQRTEQRDSAMYRCASSLTPKETQYFGPGTRLLVL.

In this sample, this clone turned up many times. The rearrangement joins TRBV29-1 to TRBJ2-4, with D perhaps assigned TRBD1 or TRBD2 (5 bases each). Germline values: CDR1 SQVTM, CDR2 ANQGSEA. The V and J ends lost 6 bases and 3 bases respectively, with 12 bases between them. The CDR3 extends over 13 amino acids. The CDR3 is CSVGRDLKNIQYF. CDR3 sequence (DNA): TGCAGCGTCGGTCGGGACCTCAAAAACATTCAGTACTTC.

The chain has TRBV4-1 and TRBJ2-5, with D tentatively TRBD2 (5 bases). TRBJ2-7 matches the DNA end more closely, so the J call is doubtful. This CDR3 has 15 residues. Per germline, CDR1 MGHRA and CDR2 YSYEKL. The CDR3 reads CASSQLSDFPYEQYF. CDR3 in DNA: TGCGCCAGCAGCCAATTGTCGGACTTCCCCTACGAGCAGTACTTC.

The V call is TRBV30, the J call TRBJ2-7, with 11 nucleotides matching TRBD2. The CDR3 consists of 14 residues. The germline CDR1 and CDR2 sequences are GTSNPN and SVGIG (reference sequence). The V segment lost 1 base and the J segment 5 bases; nucleotides outside the gene matches: 4. This CDR3 reads CAWSGSGGAHEQYF. DNA for the CDR3: TGTGCCTGGAGTGGTAGCGGGGGGGCCCACGAGCAGTACTTC.

In this sample, this clone turned up a few times. The chain recombines TRBV29-1 with TRBJ2-7; D is unresolved. This CDR3 has 12 residues. Trimming shortened V by 5 bases and J by 0 bases, and 8 bases separated the two germline ends. Germline assignment: CDR1 SQVTM and CDR2 ANQGSEA. CDR3 DNA sequence: TGCAGCGTTTTGAAAAGCTCCTACGAGCAGTACTTC. Its protein is CSVLKSSYEQYF.

As for this clone: This likely came from a read error, as a far larger clone is one base away. The chain has TRBV25-1 and TRBJ2-5; weak D call: TRBD2 (7 bases). CDR1 and CDR2 (germline): MGHDK, SYGVNS. V was shortened by 5 bases and J by 1 base, with 20 bases between the two germline ends. The CDR3 is 17 residues long. The CDR3 DNA reads TGTGCCAGCAGTCAAATCGCGTGGGAGGGGGTCCAAGAGACCCAGTACTTC. Translation gives CASSQIAWEGVQETQYF.

This clone was recorded a few times. The chain combines TRBV5-6 with TRBJ1-6, with D uncertain. Germline assignment: CDR1 SGHDT and CDR2 YYEEEE. The ends were cut back, 0 bases at V and 7 bases at J, with 8 bases in the middle. This CDR3 is built from 14 residues. CDR3 region: CASSLEQRNSPLHF. CDR3 nucleotides: TGTGCCAGCAGCTTGGAGCAGAGGAATTCACCCCTCCACTTT.

In the case of this clone: The identical CDR3 is also encoded by other nucleotide sequences in the sample. This sequence joins TRBV18 and TRBJ2-1; TRBD2 matches 12 bases. V was clipped by 3 bases and J by 4 bases; unmatched bases: 7. CDR3 length: 17 residues. The germline V gene encodes CDR1 KGHSH and CDR2 LQKENI. Here the CDR3 reads CASSPSGLAGAYNEQFF. The CDR3 nucleotides are TGTGCCAGCTCACCGTCGGGACTAGCGGGCGCGTACAATGAGCAGTTCTTC.

A few counts support this clone. This may be a read error: a much more frequent sequence differs by one nucleotide. V gene TRBV13 combines with J gene TRBJ2-7; TRBD2 matches 10 bases. Germline V CDR1 and CDR2: PRHDT, FYEKMQ (reference sequence). The CDR3 consists of 15 residues. V shed 5 bases, J shed 5 bases, and the junction held 9 bases outside the gene matches. Written as DNA, the CDR3 is TGTGCCAGCAGCGGGAGCGGGGGGGTTGTGGACGAGCAGTACTTC. Amino acid sequence: CASSGSGGVVDEQYF.

The count of this clone is one. The chain recombines TRBV5-4 with TRBJ2-1; D remains unclear. The CDR3 extends over 19 amino acids. Germline lookup yields CDR1 SGHNT and CDR2 YYREEE (reference sequence). The V gene lost 1 base and the J gene lost 1 base, with 21 bases spanning the gap. The CDR3, as DNA: TGTGCCAGCAGCTTGTCGACCTTCCAAGAGGACGCGTCCTACAATGAGCAGTTCTTC. It encodes CASSLSTFQEDASYNEQFF.

This clone came up a few times. The rearrangement joins TRBV5-1 to TRBJ2-7; 11 nucleotides match TRBD1. The CDR3 length is 15 residues. V lost 6 bases to trimming and J lost 3 bases; unmatched junction nucleotides: 8. From germline, CDR1 is SGHRS and CDR2 YFSETQ. The CDR3 DNA reads as TGCGCCAGCAACCCCAGGGGGACAGGGGGCTACGAGCAGTACTTC. Its translation: CASNPRGTGGYEQYF.